These T cell receptor beta chains were read from a single sample in a study of blood T cell repertoires in COVID-19. Assay: immunoSEQ multiplex PCR; the TCRdb copy retains only in-frame clones and omits some. The sample yields roughly 250,000 clones, around 87% seen once. Source material: peripheral blood. The receptors derive from a man in his sixties who had recovered from COVID-19. CDR3s include the opening cysteine and the closing phenylalanine or tryptophan. D genes are given only for firm matches. Only some rows state a clone size, as once, few, many or a class for expanded clones.

-	TRBJ1-1	-	TRBV10-3	CAISQGPVNTEAFF	TGTGCCATCAGTCAGGGGCCCGTGAACACTGAAGCTTTCTTT
-	TRBJ1-2	once	TRBV5-8	CATWTAYGYTF	TGTGCCACCTGGACAGCGTATGGCTACACCTTC
-	TRBJ2-1	-	TRBV18	CASSPLQGYNEQFF	TGTGCCAGCTCACCACTACAGGGCTACAATGAGCAGTTCTTC
-	TRBJ2-1	-	TRBV5-1	CASSLAYNEQFF	TGCGCCAGCAGCTTGGCATACAATGAGCAGTTCTTC
-	TRBJ1-4	-	TRBV5-6	CASSFRGGSANEKLFF	TGTGCCAGCAGCTTCCGCGGGGGATCGGCTAATGAAAAACTGTTTTTT
-	TRBJ2-3	-	TRBV28	CASSSHPTSFTQYF	TGTGCCAGCAGTTCCCACCCGACTAGTTTTACGCAGTATTTT
-	TRBJ1-1	-	TRBV6-5	CASRPGLNTEAFF	TGTGCCAGCAGACCCGGTTTAAACACTGAAGCTTTCTTT
-	TRBJ2-1	-	TRBV12-3/TRBV12-4	CASSWSLANEQFF	TGTGCCAGCAGTTGGAGTTTAGCCAATGAGCAGTTCTTC
-	TRBJ1-4	once	TRBV6-1	CASSDIGGEKLFF	TGTGCCAGCAGTGATATCGGGGGGGAAAAACTGTTTTTT
-	TRBJ2-7	-	TRBV21-1	CASSKEGVQGISYEQYF	TGTGCCAGCAGCAAAGAAGGTGTCCAGGGAATCTCCTACGAGCAGTACTTC
TRBD1	TRBJ1-1	-	TRBV12-5	CASGLQGTDTEAFF	TGTGCTAGTGGTTTGCAAGGGACAGACACTGAAGCTTTCTTT
-	TRBJ1-1	-	TRBV11-3	CASSLDGGADEAFF	TGTGCCAGCAGCTTAGATGGTGGAGCAGATGAAGCTTTCTTT
-	TRBJ2-2	-	TRBV7-6	CASSFGGASTGELFF	TGTGCCAGCAGCTTTGGCGGGGCTTCCACCGGGGAGCTGTTTTTT
TRBD1	TRBJ1-4	-	TRBV2	CASRSDRGNEKLFF	TGTGCCAGCAGATCAGACAGGGGTAATGAAAAACTGTTTTTT
TRBD2	TRBJ2-3	once	TRBV4-2	CASSQDDPAWVSGGALDTQYF	TGTGCCAGCAGCCAAGACGACCCGGCTTGGGTTAGCGGGGGGGCATTAGATACGCAGTATTTT
TRBD1	TRBJ2-1	-	TRBV11-3	CASSPRTGPYNEQFF	TGTGCCAGCAGCCCTCGGACAGGCCCTTACAATGAGCAGTTCTTC
-	TRBJ1-1	-	TRBV5-6	CASSQAGTFPRNEAFF	TGTGCCAGCAGCCAAGCCGGGACTTTCCCCCGCAATGAAGCTTTCTTT
-	TRBJ1-5	-	TRBV5-8	CASRGGGQSYSNQPQHF	TGTGCCAGCAGGGGCGGAGGACAGTCATATAGCAATCAGCCCCAGCATTTT
TRBD2	TRBJ2-3	-	TRBV4-1	CASSRTSGGASTDTQYF	TGCGCCAGCAGCCGAACTAGCGGGGGGGCTAGCACAGATACGCAGTATTTT
-	TRBJ2-2	-	TRBV5-4	CASTLDPRGTGELFF	TGTGCCAGCACTCTAGACCCCCGGGGCACCGGGGAGCTGTTTTTT
TRBD2	TRBJ2-3	-	TRBV5-1	CASSLKGGGVSGTDTQYF	TGCGCCAGCAGCTTGAAGGGCGGGGGGGTATCTGGCACAGATACGCAGTATTTT
TRBD1	TRBJ1-1	-	TRBV19	CASSIFRQGTEAFF	TGTGCCAGTAGTATATTCCGACAGGGTACGGAAGCTTTCTTT
-	TRBJ2-3	-	TRBV19	CASSIGAGRMDTQYF	TGTGCCAGTAGTATAGGGGCGGGTCGGATGGATACGCAGTATTTT
TRBD1	TRBJ1-4	-	TRBV5-1	CASSSSGTGFEKLFF	TGCGCCAGCAGCTCGTCCGGGACAGGGTTTGAAAAACTGTTTTTT
TRBD2	TRBJ2-7	-	TRBV5-1	CASSLGTSGSYEQYF	TGCGCCAGCAGCTTGGGGACTAGCGGCTCCTACGAGCAGTACTTC
-	TRBJ1-1	-	TRBV3-1/TRBV3-2	CASSQGFTGEAFF	TGTGCCAGCAGCCAAGGATTTACAGGCGAAGCTTTCTTT
-	TRBJ2-5	-	TRBV7-9	CASSYPPRETQYF	TGTGCCAGCAGCTACCCCCCCAGAGAGACCCAGTACTTC
TRBD2	TRBJ2-1	-	TRBV27	CASSLSMGGYNEQFF	TGTGCCAGCAGTTTATCGATGGGGGGGTACAATGAGCAGTTCTTC
TRBD1	TRBJ1-3	-	TRBV6-5	CASTKGTAGNTIYF	TGTGCCAGCACCAAGGGGACAGCGGGAAACACCATATATTTT
TRBD1	TRBJ1-5	-	TRBV5-5	CASSTRDRGIQPQHF	TGTGCCAGCAGCACCCGGGACAGGGGAATTCAGCCCCAGCATTTT
-	TRBJ2-2	once	TRBV18	CASSPPIGELFF	TGTGCCAGCTCACCACCCATCGGGGAGCTGTTTTTT
-	TRBJ1-1	few	TRBV5-6	CASSSKTEAFF	TGTGCCAGCAGCTCCAAAACTGAAGCTTTCTTT
TRBD1	TRBJ2-6	-	TRBV5-1	CASSSGQGAMPGANVLTF	TGCGCCAGCAGCTCAGGACAGGGGGCGATGCCTGGGGCCAACGTCCTGACTTTC
-	TRBJ2-2	few	TRBV11-2	CASSVIRGTGELFF	TGTGCCAGCAGCGTAATACGGGGGACCGGGGAGCTGTTTTTT
TRBD1	TRBJ2-7	-	TRBV6-5	CASTLDGTGGAEQYF	TGTGCCAGCACCCTAGACGGGACAGGGGGCGCCGAGCAGTACTTC
TRBD1	TRBJ2-4	-	TRBV6-5	CASSRGQLAKNIQYF	TGTGCCAGTAGCAGGGGACAGTTAGCCAAAAACATTCAGTACTTC
-	TRBJ1-5	-	TRBV27	CASSLGGVSNQPQHF	TGTGCCAGCAGTTTGGGAGGAGTAAGCAATCAGCCCCAGCATTTT
-	TRBJ1-5	-	TRBV6-6	CASSTTGSGQPQHF	TGTGCCAGCAGTACCACAGGGTCAGGTCAGCCCCAGCATTTT
TRBD1	TRBJ1-2	-	TRBV6-5	CASRGTGANYGYTF	TGTGCCAGCAGGGGGACAGGAGCTAACTATGGCTACACCTTC
TRBD1	TRBJ2-2	-	TRBV6-6	CASTWGQVDTGELFF	TGTGCCAGCACCTGGGGACAGGTCGACACCGGGGAGCTGTTTTTT
-	TRBJ1-1	-	TRBV7-9	CASSSLGGGGNTEAFF	TGTGCCAGCAGTTCCCTTGGGGGAGGGGGAAACACTGAAGCTTTCTTT
TRBD1	TRBJ2-7	few	TRBV5-4	CASSSGQGGYEQYF	TGTGCCAGCAGCTCGGGACAGGGGGGGTACGAGCAGTACTTC
-	TRBJ2-2	-	TRBV21-1	CASSKDRGDGELFF	TGTGCCAGCAGCAAAGATCGGGGGGACGGGGAGCTGTTTTTT
TRBD1	TRBJ1-6	-	TRBV6-5	CASSTGTGGSPLHF	TGTGCCAGCAGTACCGGGACAGGGGGCTCACCCCTCCACTTT